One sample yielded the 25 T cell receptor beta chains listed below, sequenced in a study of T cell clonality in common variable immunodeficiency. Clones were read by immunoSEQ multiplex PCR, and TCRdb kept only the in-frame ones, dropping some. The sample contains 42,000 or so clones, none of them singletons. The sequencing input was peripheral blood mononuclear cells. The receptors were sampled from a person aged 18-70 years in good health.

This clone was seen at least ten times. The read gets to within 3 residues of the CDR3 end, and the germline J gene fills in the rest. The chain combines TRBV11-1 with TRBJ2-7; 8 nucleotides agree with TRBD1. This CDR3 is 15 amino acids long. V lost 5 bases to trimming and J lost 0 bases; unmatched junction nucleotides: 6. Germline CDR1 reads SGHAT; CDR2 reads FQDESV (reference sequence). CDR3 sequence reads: CASSQDRGGSYEQYF. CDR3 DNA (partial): TGTGCCAGCAGCCAAGACAGGGGTGGCTCCTACGAG.

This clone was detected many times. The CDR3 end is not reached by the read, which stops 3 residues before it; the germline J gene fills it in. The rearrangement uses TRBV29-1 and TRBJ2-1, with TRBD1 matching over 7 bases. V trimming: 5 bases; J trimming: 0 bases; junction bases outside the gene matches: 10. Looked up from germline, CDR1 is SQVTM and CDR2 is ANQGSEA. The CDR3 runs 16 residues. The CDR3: CSVHRGTLSSYNEQFF. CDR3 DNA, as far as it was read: TGCAGCGTTCACAGGGGAACCCTCAGCTCCTACAATGAG.

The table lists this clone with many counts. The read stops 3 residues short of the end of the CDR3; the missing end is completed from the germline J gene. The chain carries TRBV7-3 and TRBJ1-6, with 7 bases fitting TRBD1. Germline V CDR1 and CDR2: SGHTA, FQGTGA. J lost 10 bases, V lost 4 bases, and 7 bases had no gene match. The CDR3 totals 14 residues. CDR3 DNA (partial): TGTGCCAGCAGCTATACAGGGGAAGGGTCACCC. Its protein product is CASSYTGEGSP. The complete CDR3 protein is CASSYTGEGSPLHF.

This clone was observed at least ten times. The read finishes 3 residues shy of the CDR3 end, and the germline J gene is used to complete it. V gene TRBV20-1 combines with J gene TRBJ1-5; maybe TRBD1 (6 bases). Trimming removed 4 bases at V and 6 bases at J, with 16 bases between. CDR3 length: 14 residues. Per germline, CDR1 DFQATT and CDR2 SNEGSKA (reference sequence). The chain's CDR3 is CSAKSWGGGQPQHF. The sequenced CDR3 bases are TGCAGTGCTAAAAGTTGGGGGGGCGGTCAGCCC.

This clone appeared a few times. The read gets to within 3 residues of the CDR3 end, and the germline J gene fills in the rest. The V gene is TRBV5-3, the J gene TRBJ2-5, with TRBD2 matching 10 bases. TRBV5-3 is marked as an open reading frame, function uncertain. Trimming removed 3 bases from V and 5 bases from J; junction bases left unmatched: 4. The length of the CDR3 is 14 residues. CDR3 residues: CARSWGLASETQYF. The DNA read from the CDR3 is TGTGCCAGAAGCTGGGGACTAGCGAGCGAGACC.

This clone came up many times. CDR3 protein: CASSFGGFRYEQYF. Incomplete CDR3 DNA: TGTGCCAGCAGCTTCGGAGGGTTCAGGTACGAG. This rearrangement joins TRBV5-6 to TRBJ2-7; possible D gene TRBD2, 6 bases. With the read ending 3 residues before the CDR3 end, the germline J gene is used to fill in that end. Germline CDR1 and CDR2: SGHDT and YYEEEE. Trimming took 2 bases from V and 4 from J, leaving 13 bases between them. This CDR3 contains 14 residues.

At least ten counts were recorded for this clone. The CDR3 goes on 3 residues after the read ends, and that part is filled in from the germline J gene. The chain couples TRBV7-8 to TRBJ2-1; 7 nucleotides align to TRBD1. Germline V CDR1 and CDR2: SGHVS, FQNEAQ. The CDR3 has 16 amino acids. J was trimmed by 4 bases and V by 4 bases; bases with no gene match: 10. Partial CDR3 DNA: TGTGCCAGCAGCTCCCCGCAGTGGGACAGTTACAATGAG. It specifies CASSSPQWDSYNE. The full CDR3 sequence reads CASSSPQWDSYNEQFF.

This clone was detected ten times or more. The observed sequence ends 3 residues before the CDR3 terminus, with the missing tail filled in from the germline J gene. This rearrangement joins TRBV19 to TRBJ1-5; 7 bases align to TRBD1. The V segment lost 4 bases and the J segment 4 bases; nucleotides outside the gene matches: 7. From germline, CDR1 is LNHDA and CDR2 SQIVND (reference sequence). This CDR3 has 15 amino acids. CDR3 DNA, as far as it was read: TGTGCCAGTAGTAGACAGGGTACAGGGAATCAGCCC. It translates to CASSRQGTGNQP. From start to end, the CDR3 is CASSRQGTGNQPQHF.

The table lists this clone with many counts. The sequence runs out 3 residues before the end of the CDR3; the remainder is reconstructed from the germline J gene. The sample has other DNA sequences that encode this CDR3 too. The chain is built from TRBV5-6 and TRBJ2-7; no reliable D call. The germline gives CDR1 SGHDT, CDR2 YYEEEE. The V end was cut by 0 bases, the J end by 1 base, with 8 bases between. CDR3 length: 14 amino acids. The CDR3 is CASSLGTDSYEQYF. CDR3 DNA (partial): TGTGCCAGCAGCTTGGGTACAGATTCCTACGAG.

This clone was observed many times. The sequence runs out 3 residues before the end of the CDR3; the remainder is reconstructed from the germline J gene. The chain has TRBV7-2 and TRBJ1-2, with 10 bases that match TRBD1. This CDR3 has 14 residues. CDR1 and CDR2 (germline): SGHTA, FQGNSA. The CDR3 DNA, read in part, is TGTGCCAGCAGCTTGGGGACAGGGGTGCGGGGC. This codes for CASSLGTGVRG. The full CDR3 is CASSLGTGVRGYTF.

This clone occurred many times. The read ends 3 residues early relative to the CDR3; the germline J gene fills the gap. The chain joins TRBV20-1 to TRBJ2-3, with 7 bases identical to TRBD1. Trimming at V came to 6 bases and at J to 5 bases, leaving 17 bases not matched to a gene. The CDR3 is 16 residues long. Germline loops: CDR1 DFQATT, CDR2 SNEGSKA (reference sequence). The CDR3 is CSAQPSSGQVRDTQYF. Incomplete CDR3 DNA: TGCAGTGCCCAGCCCTCCTCCGGACAGGTGAGAGATACG.

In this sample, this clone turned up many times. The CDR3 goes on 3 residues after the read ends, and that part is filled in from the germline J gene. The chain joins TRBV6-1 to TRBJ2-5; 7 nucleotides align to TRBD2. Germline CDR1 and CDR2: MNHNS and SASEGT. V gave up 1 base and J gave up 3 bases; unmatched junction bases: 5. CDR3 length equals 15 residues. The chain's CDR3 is CASSEVAGVEETQYF. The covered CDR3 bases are TGTGCCAGCAGTGAAGTGGCGGGAGTAGAAGAGACC.

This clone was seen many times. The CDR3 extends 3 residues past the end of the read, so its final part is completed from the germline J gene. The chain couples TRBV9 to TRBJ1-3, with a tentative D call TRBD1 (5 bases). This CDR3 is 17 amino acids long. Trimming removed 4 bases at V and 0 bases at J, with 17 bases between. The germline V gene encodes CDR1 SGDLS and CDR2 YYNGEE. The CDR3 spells CASSYSRGATSGNTIYF. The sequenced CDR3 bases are TGTGCCAGCAGCTATAGCAGAGGGGCCACCTCTGGAAACACC.

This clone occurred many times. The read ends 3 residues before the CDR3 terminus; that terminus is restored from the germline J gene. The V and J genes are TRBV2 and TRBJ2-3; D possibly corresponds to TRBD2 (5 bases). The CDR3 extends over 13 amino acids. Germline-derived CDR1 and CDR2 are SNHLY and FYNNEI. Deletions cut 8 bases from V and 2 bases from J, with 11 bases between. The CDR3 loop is CASSRGYTDTQYF. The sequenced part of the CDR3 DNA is TGTGCCAGCTCCCGCGGGTACACAGATACG. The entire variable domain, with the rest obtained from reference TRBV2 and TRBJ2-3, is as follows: EPEVTQTPSHQVTQMGQEVILRCVPISNHLYFYWYRQILGQKVEFLVSFYNNEISEKSEIFDDQFSVERPDGSNFTLKIRSTKLEDSAMYFCASSRGYTDTQYFGPGTRLTVL.

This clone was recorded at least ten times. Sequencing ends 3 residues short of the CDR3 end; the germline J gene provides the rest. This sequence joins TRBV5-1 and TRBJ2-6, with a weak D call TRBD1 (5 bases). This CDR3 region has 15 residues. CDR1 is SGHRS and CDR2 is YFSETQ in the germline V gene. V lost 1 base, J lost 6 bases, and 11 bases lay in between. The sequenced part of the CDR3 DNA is TGCGCCAGCAGCTTGAGGCAGGGCCAGGCCAACGTC. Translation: CASSLRQGQANV. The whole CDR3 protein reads CASSLRQGQANVLTF.

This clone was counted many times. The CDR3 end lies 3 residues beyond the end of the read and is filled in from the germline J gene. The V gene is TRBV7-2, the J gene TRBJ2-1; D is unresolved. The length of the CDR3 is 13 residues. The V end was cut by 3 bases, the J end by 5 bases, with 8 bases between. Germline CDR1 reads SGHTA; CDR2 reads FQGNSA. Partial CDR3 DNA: TGTGCCAGCAGCTTCGGCAGGAACAATGAG. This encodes CASSFGRNNE. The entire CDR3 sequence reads CASSFGRNNEQFF.

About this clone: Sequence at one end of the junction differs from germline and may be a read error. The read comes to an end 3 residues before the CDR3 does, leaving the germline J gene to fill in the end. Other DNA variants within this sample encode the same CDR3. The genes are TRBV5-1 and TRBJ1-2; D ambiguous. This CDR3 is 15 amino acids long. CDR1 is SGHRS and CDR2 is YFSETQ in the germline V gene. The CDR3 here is CASRTAVDSFYGYTF. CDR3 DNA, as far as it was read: TGCGCCAGCAGAACAGCCGTTGATTCTTTCTATGGA.

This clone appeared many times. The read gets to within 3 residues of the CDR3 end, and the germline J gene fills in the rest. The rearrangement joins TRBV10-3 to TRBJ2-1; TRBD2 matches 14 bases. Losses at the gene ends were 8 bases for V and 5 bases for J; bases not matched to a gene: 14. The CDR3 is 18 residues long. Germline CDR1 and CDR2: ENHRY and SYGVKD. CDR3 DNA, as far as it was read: TGTGCCATCCCTACGCCGGGACTAGCGGGAGATGGGGACAATGAG. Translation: CAIPTPGLAGDGDNE. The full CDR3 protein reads CAIPTPGLAGDGDNEQFF.

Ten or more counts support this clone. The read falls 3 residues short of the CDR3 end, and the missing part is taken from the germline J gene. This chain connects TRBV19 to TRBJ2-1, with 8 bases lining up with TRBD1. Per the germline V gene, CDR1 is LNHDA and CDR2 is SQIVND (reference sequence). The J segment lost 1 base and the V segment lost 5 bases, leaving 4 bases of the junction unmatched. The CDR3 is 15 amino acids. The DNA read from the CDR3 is TGTGCCAGTAGTCTTACAGGGGGTTCCTACAATGAG. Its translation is CASSLTGGSYNE. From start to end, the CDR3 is CASSLTGGSYNEQFF.

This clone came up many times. This CDR3 reads CASSSSHSPLHF. CDR3 DNA, as far as it was read: TGTGCCAGCAGCTCCAGTCATTCACCC. The chain carries TRBV7-2 and TRBJ1-6; D is ambiguous. The CDR3 goes on 3 residues after the read ends, and that part is filled in from the germline J gene. This CDR3 comprises 12 residues. Germline assignment: CDR1 SGHTA and CDR2 FQGNSA. Trimming removed 4 bases from V and 8 bases from J, with 6 bases in between.

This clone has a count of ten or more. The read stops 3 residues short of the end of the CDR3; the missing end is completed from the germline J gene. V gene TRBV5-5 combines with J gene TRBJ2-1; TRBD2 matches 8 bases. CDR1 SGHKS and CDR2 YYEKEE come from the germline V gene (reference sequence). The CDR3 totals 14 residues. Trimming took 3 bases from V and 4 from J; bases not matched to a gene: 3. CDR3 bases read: TGTGCCAGCAGCTCGACTAGCGCTTACAATGAG. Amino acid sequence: CASSSTSAYNE. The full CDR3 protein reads CASSSTSAYNEQFF.

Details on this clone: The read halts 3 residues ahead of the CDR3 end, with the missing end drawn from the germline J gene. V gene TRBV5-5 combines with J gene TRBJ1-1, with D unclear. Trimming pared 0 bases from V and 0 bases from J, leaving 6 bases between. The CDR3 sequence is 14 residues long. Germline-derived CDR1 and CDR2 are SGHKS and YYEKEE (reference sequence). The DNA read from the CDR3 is TGTGCCAGCAGCTTGGTGGGCCTGAACACTGAA. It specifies CASSLVGLNTE. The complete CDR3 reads CASSLVGLNTEAFF.

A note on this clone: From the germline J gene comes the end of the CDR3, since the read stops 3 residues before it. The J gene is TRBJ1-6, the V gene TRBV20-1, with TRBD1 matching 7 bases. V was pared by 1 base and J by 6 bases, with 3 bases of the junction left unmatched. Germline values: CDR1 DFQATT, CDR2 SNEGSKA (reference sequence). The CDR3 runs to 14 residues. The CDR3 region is CSARVGQSNSPLHF. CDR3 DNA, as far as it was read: TGCAGTGCTAGAGTGGGACAGAGTAATTCACCC.

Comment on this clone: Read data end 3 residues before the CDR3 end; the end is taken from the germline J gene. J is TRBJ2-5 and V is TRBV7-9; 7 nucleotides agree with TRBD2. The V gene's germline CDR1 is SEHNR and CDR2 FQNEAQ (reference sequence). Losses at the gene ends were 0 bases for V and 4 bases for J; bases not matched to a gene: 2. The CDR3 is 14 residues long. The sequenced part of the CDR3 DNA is TGTGCCAGCAGCTTAGCGGGGGGGGGAGAGACC. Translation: CASSLAGGGET. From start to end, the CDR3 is CASSLAGGGETQYF.

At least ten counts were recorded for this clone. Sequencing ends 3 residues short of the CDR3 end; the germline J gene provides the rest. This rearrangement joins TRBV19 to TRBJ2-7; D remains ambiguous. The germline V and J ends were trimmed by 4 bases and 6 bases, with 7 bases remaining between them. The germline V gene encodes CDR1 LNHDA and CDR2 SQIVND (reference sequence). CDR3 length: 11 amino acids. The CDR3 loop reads CASSTLGEQYF. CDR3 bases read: TGTGCCAGTAGTACCCTCGGCGAG.